This TCR beta chain was captured by sequencing in a study of blood T cell repertoires in COVID-19. This CDR3 contains 14 residues. Germline V gives CDR1 KGHDR, CDR2 SFDVKD. V lost 3 bases to trimming and J lost 0 bases, with 7 bases between them. Profiling relied on immunoSEQ multiplex PCR, and the TCRdb table lists in-frame clones only, not all of them. The sample lists over 120,000 clones, around 88% occurring once. The chain carries TRBV24-1 and TRBJ1-2, with D unclear. This receptor was identified in a man between 60 and 75 years old with active or convalescent COVID-19. The sequenced sample consisted of peripheral blood. CDR3 DNA: TGTGCCACCAGTGATCCTGACACTAACTATGGCTACACCTTC. As protein: CATSDPDTNYGYTF.